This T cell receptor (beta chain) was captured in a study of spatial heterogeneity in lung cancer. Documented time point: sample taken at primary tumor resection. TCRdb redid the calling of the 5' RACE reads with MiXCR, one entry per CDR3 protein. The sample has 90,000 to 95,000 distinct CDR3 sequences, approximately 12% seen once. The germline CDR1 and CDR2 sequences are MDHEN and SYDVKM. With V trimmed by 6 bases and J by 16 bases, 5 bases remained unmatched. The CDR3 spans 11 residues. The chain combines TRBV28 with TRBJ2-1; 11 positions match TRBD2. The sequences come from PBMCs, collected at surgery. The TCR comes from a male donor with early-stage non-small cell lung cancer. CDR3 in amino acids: CASRSSGGAFF. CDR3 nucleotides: TGTGCCAGCAGAAGTAGCGGGGGGGCCTTCTTC.